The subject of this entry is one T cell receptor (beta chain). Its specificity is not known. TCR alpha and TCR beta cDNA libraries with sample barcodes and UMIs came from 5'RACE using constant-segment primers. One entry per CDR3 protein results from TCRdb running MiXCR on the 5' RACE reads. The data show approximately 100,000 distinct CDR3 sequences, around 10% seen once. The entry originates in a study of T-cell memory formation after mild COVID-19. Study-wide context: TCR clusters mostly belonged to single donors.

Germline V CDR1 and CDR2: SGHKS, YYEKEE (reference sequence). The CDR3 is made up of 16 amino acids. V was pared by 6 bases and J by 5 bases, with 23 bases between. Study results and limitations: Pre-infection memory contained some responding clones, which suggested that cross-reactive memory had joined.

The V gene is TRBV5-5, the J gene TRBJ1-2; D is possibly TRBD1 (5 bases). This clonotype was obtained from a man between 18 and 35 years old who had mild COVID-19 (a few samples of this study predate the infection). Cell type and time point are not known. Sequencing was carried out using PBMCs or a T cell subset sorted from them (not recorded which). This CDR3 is CASTPTPGRSIYGYTF. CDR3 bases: TGTGCCAGCACCCCTACCCCGGGACGCAGCATTTATGGCTACACCTTC.